The 13 T cell receptor beta chains below all came from one sample that was sequenced in a study of blood T cell repertoires in COVID-19. Here immunoSEQ multiplex PCR was the method, and the copy in TCRdb shows in-frame clones only, minus some. The data contain hundreds of thousands of clones, 90% of them singletons. The specimen was PBMCs or T cells enriched from blood (not recorded which). Receptors were obtained from a man between 60 and 70 years old who had recovered from COVID-19.

This CDR3 is CASSNRDRGRDYGYTF. CDR3 DNA sequence: TGTGCCAGCAGCAACCGGGACAGGGGTAGGGACTATGGCTACACCTTC. The chain recombines TRBV4-2 with TRBJ1-2; TRBD1 aligns across 10 bases. The V gene's germline CDR1 is LGHNA and CDR2 YNFKEQ. CDR3 length: 16 amino acids. With V trimmed by 5 bases and J by 3 bases, 9 bases remained unmatched.

The CDR3 DNA is TGTGCCAGCAGCCCCGGGACAGCTCACAATCAGCCCCAGCATTTT. It yields the protein CASSPGTAHNQPQHF. This chain uses TRBV6-5 with TRBJ1-5; TRBD1 aligns across 7 bases. V was clipped by 6 bases and J by 3 bases; unmatched bases: 8. Germline-derived CDR1 and CDR2 are MNHEY and SVGAGI. This CDR3 region has 15 residues.

This chain uses TRBV7-3 with TRBJ1-1; 8 bases match TRBD1. V shed 5 bases and J 1 base; nucleotides not matched to a gene: 9. The V gene's germline CDR1 is SGHTA and CDR2 FQGTGA. The CDR3 has 16 residues. The CDR3 region has the DNA TGTGCCAGCAGCCCGGGACAGGCAGGGGGGAACACTGAAGCTTTCTTT. Translation gives CASSPGQAGGNTEAFF.

The V call is TRBV7-9, the J call TRBJ1-1; tentative D call: TRBD1 (5 bases). V was shortened by 5 bases and J by 4 bases, with 17 bases between the two germline ends. The CDR3 is made up of 15 amino acids. Looked up from germline, CDR1 is SEHNR and CDR2 is FQNEAQ (reference sequence). CDR3 protein: CASSLGAGLSTEAFF. The CDR3, as DNA: TGTGCCAGCAGCCTAGGGGCAGGGTTGTCCACTGAAGCTTTCTTT.

This rearrangement joins TRBV7-3 to TRBJ2-2; possible D gene TRBD2, 5 bases. The CDR3 runs to 17 residues. The V gene's germline CDR1 is SGHTA and CDR2 FQGTGA. With 1 base removed from V and 1 base from J, the gap between germline ends came to 13 bases. The CDR3, as DNA: TGTGCCAGCAGCTTAATTCCCGGACTGATGAACACCGGGGAGCTGTTTTTT. It translates to CASSLIPGLMNTGELFF.

The V gene is TRBV30, the J gene TRBJ2-2, with 8 nucleotides matching TRBD1. This CDR3 comprises 15 residues. CDR1 and CDR2 from the germline V gene are GTSNPN and SVGIG (reference sequence). V shed 2 bases and J 4 bases; nucleotides not matched to a gene: 6. This CDR3 reads CAWSFGQGPTGELFF. The DNA of the CDR3 is TGTGCCTGGAGTTTCGGACAGGGCCCCACCGGGGAGCTGTTTTTT.

This chain links TRBV9 with TRBJ2-2; D is ambiguous. Germline CDR1 reads SGDLS; CDR2 reads YYNGEE. Trimming pared 0 bases from V and 2 bases from J, leaving 8 bases between. The length of the CDR3 is 15 residues. The CDR3 sequence is CASSVGTDNTGELFF. CDR3 bases: TGTGCCAGCAGCGTAGGTACAGATAACACCGGGGAGCTGTTTTTT.

This clone came up once. The V and J genes are TRBV11-3 and TRBJ2-1; D remains ambiguous. The germline gives CDR1 SGHNT, CDR2 YENEEA. The CDR3 extends over 13 amino acids. Trimming cost V 0 bases and J 7 bases, with 7 bases left between them. CDR3 coding DNA: TGTGCCAGCAGCTTAGATAGTCCGAATGAGCAGTTCTTC. As protein: CASSLDSPNEQFF.

V is TRBV7-9 and J is TRBJ2-5, with 9 bases fitting TRBD1. The CDR3 is 17 residues long. Germline V gene lookup returns CDR1 SEHNR and CDR2 FQNEAQ (reference sequence). Germline trimming cut 1 base from V and 1 base from J; bases unmatched to any gene: 7. The CDR3 nucleotides read TGTGCCAGCAGCTTAGTTCCCGGACAGGGGATCCAAGAGACCCAGTACTTC. Its translation: CASSLVPGQGIQETQYF.

The J gene is TRBJ2-6, the V gene TRBV7-8, with 7 bases identical to TRBD1. Germline V lookup: CDR1 SGHVS, CDR2 FQNEAQ. The CDR3 length is 15 residues. Germline trimming cut 3 bases from V and 4 bases from J; bases unmatched to any gene: 3. CDR3 sequence (DNA): TGTGCCAGCAGCTTTGGACAGGCCGGGGCCAACGTCCTGACTTTC. This encodes CASSFGQAGANVLTF.

This sequence joins TRBV2 and TRBJ1-1, with D possibly being TRBD1 (6 bases). CDR1 SNHLY and CDR2 FYNNEI come from the germline V gene. The germline V and J ends were trimmed by 11 bases and 5 bases, with 18 bases remaining between them. The CDR3 runs to 13 residues. The CDR3 spells CAGRGEGGTEAFF. Here the CDR3 DNA reads TGTGCCGGGAGGGGGGAAGGAGGAACTGAAGCTTTCTTT.

The J gene is TRBJ1-2, the V gene TRBV2; no clear D. The V end lost 6 bases, the J end lost 4 bases, and 9 bases lay between the germline ends. CDR3 length equals 12 residues. The germline gives CDR1 SNHLY, CDR2 FYNNEI. The CDR3 spells CASSTGFYGYTF. DNA of the CDR3: TGTGCCAGCAGCACGGGGTTCTATGGCTACACCTTC.

The rearrangement joins TRBV19 to TRBJ2-7, with 8 bases identical to TRBD2. CDR3 length: 16 amino acids. V trimming: 5 bases; J trimming: 2 bases; junction bases outside the gene matches: 11. Germline CDR1 reads LNHDA; CDR2 reads SQIVND (reference sequence). CDR3 coding DNA: TGTGCCAGTAGTCGGAGCGGGGGAACAGTAACCTACGAGCAGTACTTC. Amino acids: CASSRSGGTVTYEQYF.